This is a list of T cell receptor beta chains from one sample in a study of technical replicates of blood from a few donors. Some clones are missing from TCRdb's copy, which holds only in-frame ones; the method was immunoSEQ multiplex PCR. The data hold tens of thousands of clones, with 92% observed a single time. Sequenced: T cells isolated from PBMCs. Receptor source: a human donor in good health. CDR3s include the opening cysteine and the closing phenylalanine or tryptophan. The D gene is left open where the match is weak.

J: TRBJ1-5; D: .; V: TRBV18; DNA: TGTGCCAGCTCGCGAAGGGGCCCTAATAGCAATCAGCCCCAGCATTTT; CDR3: CASSRRGPNSNQPQHF
J: TRBJ2-5; D: .; V: TRBV9; DNA: TGTGCCAGCAGCGTAGCTACAGGTGGGACCCAGTACTTC; CDR3: CASSVATGGTQYF
J: TRBJ2-7; D: TRBD2; V: TRBV6-1; DNA: TGTGCCAGCAGTGAACAACTAGCGGGCGTATACGAGCAGTACTTC; CDR3: CASSEQLAGVYEQYF
J: TRBJ1-2; D: TRBD1; V: TRBV19; DNA: TGTGCCAGTATCGACTGGGACAGCCCTAATCTGGGCTACACCTTC; CDR3: CASIDWDSPNLGYTF
J: TRBJ2-7; D: TRBD2; V: TRBV6-4; DNA: TGTGCCAGCAGTGACTCTGGCGGGAGAATATACGAGCAGTACTTC; CDR3: CASSDSGGRIYEQYF
J: TRBJ2-1; D: TRBD1; V: TRBV19; DNA: TGTGCCAGTAGCCCCGGGACAGACAATGAGCAGTTCTTC; CDR3: CASSPGTDNEQFF
J: TRBJ1-2; D: .; V: TRBV14; DNA: TGTGCCAGCAGACTACAGGGTCGGTATGGCTACACCTTC; CDR3: CASRLQGRYGYTF
J: TRBJ1-1; D: .; V: TRBV7-9; DNA: TGTGCCAGCAGCTGGGGACACATGAACACTGAAGCTTTCTTT; CDR3: CASSWGHMNTEAFF
J: TRBJ1-1; D: .; V: TRBV2; DNA: TGTGCCAGCAGTGTGGGGCCCCTTGAAGCTTTCTTT; CDR3: CASSVGPLEAFF
J: TRBJ2-3; D: TRBD2; V: TRBV4-1; DNA: TGCGCCAGCAGCCAAGAAGGCCCTAGCGGGACTAGCACAGATACGCAGTATTTT; CDR3: CASSQEGPSGTSTDTQYF
J: TRBJ2-7; D: .; V: TRBV5-1; DNA: TGCGCCAGCAGCCTCCCTGCCTACGAGCAGTACTTC; CDR3: CASSLPAYEQYF
J: TRBJ2-2; D: TRBD1; V: TRBV6-1; DNA: TGTGCCAGCAGACGCGACAGGGGGCATACCGGGGAGCTGTTTTTT; CDR3: CASRRDRGHTGELFF
J: TRBJ2-7; D: .; V: TRBV5-6; DNA: TGTGCCAGCGGGAGGATCTCCTACGAGCAGTACTTC; CDR3: CASGRISYEQYF
J: TRBJ2-4; D: TRBD1; V: TRBV4-3; DNA: TGCGCCAGCAGCCACCTAACAGGGGGATCAAACATTCAGTACTTC; CDR3: CASSHLTGGSNIQYF
J: TRBJ2-7; D: TRBD1; V: TRBV29-1; DNA: TGCAGCGCCCGGGACAGTCTAGTTTACGAGCAGTACTTC; CDR3: CSARDSLVYEQYF
J: TRBJ2-1; D: TRBD2; V: TRBV7-3; DNA: TGTGCCAGCAGCTTAAGGGGCGGGAGGGGGAATGAGCAGTTCTTC; CDR3: CASSLRGGRGNEQFF